These 20 T cell receptor beta chains came from one sample sequenced in a study of T cell repertoires in ileal Crohn's disease. Time point noted: neoterminal ileum biopsy at postoperative endoscopy, about 6 months after surgery. This table comes from immunoSEQ multiplex PCR, and its TCRdb copy is limited to in-frame clones, with some not included. The repertoire holds more than 60,000 clones, with 70% to 90% as singletons. The sample taken for sequencing was ileal tissue. The receptors were sampled from an adult with Crohn's disease.

The V gene is TRBV6-1, the J gene TRBJ1-2; no firm D call. The germline gives CDR1 MNHNS, CDR2 SASEGT. Trimming shortened V by 0 bases and J by 3 bases, and 8 bases separated the two germline ends. The CDR3 spans 14 residues. The CDR3 DNA follows: TGTGCCAGCAGTGAAGCACACGGGGACTATGGCTACACCTTC. This gives the protein CASSEAHGDYGYTF.

The V and J genes are TRBV9 and TRBJ1-1, with 8 bases lining up with TRBD1. Germline values: CDR1 SGDLS, CDR2 YYNGEE. The V and J ends lost 3 bases and 6 bases, in that order; junction bases with no gene match: 7. The CDR3 totals 14 residues. The CDR3 loop is CASSAGQGRAEAFF. The CDR3 nucleotides are TGTGCCAGCAGCGCCGGACAGGGAAGGGCTGAAGCTTTCTTT.

V gene TRBV10-3 combines with J gene TRBJ1-5; D might be TRBD1 (6 bases). Trimming cost V 11 bases and J 7 bases, with 18 bases left between them. The germline V gene has CDR1 ENHRY and CDR2 SYGVKD. There are 13 residues in the CDR3. CDR3 sequence: CAAWGGGSQPQHF. CDR3 nucleotides: TGTGCCGCTTGGGGAGGGGGTAGCCAGCCCCAGCATTTT.

The chain combines TRBV6-5 with TRBJ2-7, with D perhaps TRBD2 (5 bases). CDR1 is MNHEY, CDR2 SVGAGI, per germline. Trimming stripped 2 bases from V and 9 bases from J, with 14 bases between. This CDR3 comprises 13 residues. As DNA, the CDR3 is TGTGCCAGCAGTTACCGAGGAGCCGCGGGGCAGTACTTC. It translates to CASSYRGAAGQYF.

In its sample, this clone was seen once. V gene TRBV10-3 combines with J gene TRBJ2-7, with 10 bases identical to TRBD1. Germline V lookup: CDR1 ENHRY, CDR2 SYGVKD. Losses at the gene ends were 8 bases for V and 2 bases for J; bases not matched to a gene: 3. The CDR3 consists of 13 residues. This chain's CDR3 is CAIRGQGAYEQYF. The DNA of the CDR3 is TGTGCCATCCGAGGACAGGGGGCCTACGAGCAGTACTTC.

The chain couples TRBV28 to TRBJ2-1, with a possible D match to TRBD2 (7 bases). The germline V gene encodes CDR1 MDHEN and CDR2 SYDVKM. This CDR3 comprises 14 residues. Trimming stripped 7 bases from V and 9 bases from J, with 19 bases between. The CDR3 spells CASTYRGGASEQFF. CDR3 coding DNA: TGTGCCAGCACCTATAGGGGGGGGGCTTCTGAGCAGTTCTTC.

The rearrangement joins TRBV11-2 to TRBJ2-2; 8 bases agree with TRBD2. This CDR3 spans 15 amino acids. V trimming: 6 bases; J trimming: 1 base; junction bases outside the gene matches: 4. Germline V gives CDR1 SGHAT, CDR2 FQNNGV. Here the CDR3 reads CASRELAVNTGELFF. The CDR3 DNA follows: TGTGCCAGCAGGGAACTAGCGGTGAACACCGGGGAGCTGTTTTTT.

V and J are TRBV2 and TRBJ1-4; tentative D call: TRBD1 (5 bases). This CDR3 is 13 amino acids long. Germline V CDR1 and CDR2: SNHLY, FYNNEI. The ends were cut back, 3 bases at V and 7 bases at J, with 9 bases in the middle. The CDR3 bases are TGTGCCAGCAGTGACGGGGGTCCTGAAAAACTGTTTTTT. Translating it yields CASSDGGPEKLFF.

CDR3 nucleotides: TGTGCCAGCAGCCCAGGACAGGGACGCACCGGGGAGCTGTTTTTT. Its translation: CASSPGQGRTGELFF. The J gene is TRBJ2-2, the V gene TRBV9, with 8 nucleotides matching TRBD1. This CDR3 comprises 15 residues. Looked up from germline, CDR1 is SGDLS and CDR2 is YYNGEE. V was clipped by 4 bases and J by 4 bases; unmatched bases: 6.

This clone appeared once. CDR3 bases: TGTGCCAGCAGCTCGAGGACAGGGTATGGACAGCCCCAGCATTTT. Amino acid sequence: CASSSRTGYGQPQHF. The rearrangement uses TRBV7-2 and TRBJ1-5; 8 nucleotides align to TRBD1. Trimming at V came to 4 bases and at J to 7 bases, leaving 9 bases not matched to a gene. CDR3 length equals 15 residues. Germline V lookup: CDR1 SGHTA, CDR2 FQGNSA.

The genes are TRBV2 and TRBJ1-1; D call uncertain. Per the germline V gene, CDR1 is SNHLY and CDR2 is FYNNEI. This CDR3 region has 13 residues. Between the trimmed V and J ends, which lost 7 bases and 8 bases, there was a span of 17 bases. CDR3 nucleotide sequence: TGTGCCAGCATCGGGAGGTCTATCGGAGAAGCTTTCTTT. Translation gives CASIGRSIGEAFF.

The CDR3 bases are TGTGCCAGCAGTCAACAGGGGGCCGGAAATCAGCCCCAGCATTTT. It yields the protein CASSQQGAGNQPQHF. The V gene is TRBV6-6, the J gene TRBJ1-5; TRBD1 aligns across 9 bases. The CDR3 extends over 15 amino acids. The V gene end was trimmed by 5 bases and the J gene end by 4 bases; junction bases not matched to a gene: 6. Looked up from germline, CDR1 is MNHNY and CDR2 is SVGAGI (reference sequence).

V gene TRBV5-1 combines with J gene TRBJ1-2; TRBD1 is a possible D gene (6 bases). Germline V gene lookup returns CDR1 SGHRS and CDR2 YFSETQ. The CDR3 loop spans 11 amino acids. The chain's CDR3 is CSSDRLYGYTF. In nucleotides, the CDR3 is TGCTCCTCGGACAGACTCTATGGCTACACCTTC.

This sequence joins TRBV27 and TRBJ1-2, with a possible D match to TRBD1 (5 bases). The CDR3 is 15 residues long. Germline values: CDR1 MNHEY, CDR2 SMNVEV (reference sequence). Deletions cut 3 bases from V and 6 bases from J, with 17 bases between. CDR3 bases: TGTGCCAGCAGTTTCCGGCAGGGTTCATGGAATGGCTACACCTTC. This encodes CASSFRQGSWNGYTF.

The chain joins TRBV2 to TRBJ2-5; a possible D gene is TRBD2 (5 bases). Looked up from germline, CDR1 is SNHLY and CDR2 is FYNNEI. The ends were cut back, 1 base at V and 3 bases at J, with 12 bases in the middle. The CDR3 consists of 15 residues. CDR3 DNA: TGTGCCAGCAGTGAAGAAGGGAGAATGGAAGAGACCCAGTACTTC. Protein: CASSEEGRMEETQYF.

V usage is TRBV27 and J usage is TRBJ2-7; 12 nucleotides align to TRBD2. J lost 3 bases, V lost 6 bases, and 3 bases had no gene match. The germline V gene encodes CDR1 MNHEY and CDR2 SMNVEV (reference sequence). The CDR3 spans 14 residues. CDR3 region: CASRRTSGNYEQYF. The CDR3 DNA follows: TGTGCCAGCAGAAGGACTAGCGGGAACTACGAGCAGTACTTC.

The rearrangement uses TRBV19 and TRBJ1-2; D unresolved. The V end was cut by 7 bases, the J end by 3 bases, with 9 bases between. CDR1 LNHDA and CDR2 SQIVND come from the germline V gene (reference sequence). The CDR3 loop spans 12 amino acids. The CDR3 DNA reads TGTGCCAGTATAGCCAAGGACTATGGCTACACCTTC. Translating it yields CASIAKDYGYTF.

The sample holds one count of this clone. The chain has TRBV7-9 and TRBJ2-3, with D perhaps TRBD2 (6 bases). CDR3 length: 11 amino acids. Trimming removed 11 bases from V and 7 bases from J, with 13 bases in between. CDR1 is SEHNR, CDR2 FQNEAQ, per germline (reference sequence). CDR3 nucleotides: TGTGCCTTAGCCGGAGGGAATACGCAGTATTTT. This codes for CALAGGNTQYF.

To note about this clone: This CDR3 is also generated by other DNA sequences in the sample. The chain uses TRBV5-4 and TRBJ1-2; 9 bases match TRBD1. The CDR3 length is 14 residues. V was pared by 2 bases and J by 7 bases, with 6 bases of the junction left unmatched. Germline values: CDR1 SGHNT, CDR2 YYREEE (reference sequence). CDR3 in amino acids: CASSLLQGALGYTF. CDR3 nucleotide sequence: TGTGCCAGCAGCTTACTACAGGGGGCGCTTGGCTACACCTTC.

This sequence joins TRBV7-2 and TRBJ1-4; TRBD1 agrees at 7 bases. With V trimmed by 5 bases and J by 7 bases, 10 bases remained unmatched. Germline V gene data show CDR1 as SGHTA and CDR2 as FQGNSA. The CDR3 has 15 amino acids. The CDR3 region has the DNA TGTGCCAGCAGCCGAATAAGGGGGCTTGGTGAAAAACTGTTTTTT. It codes for CASSRIRGLGEKLFF.